This T cell receptor beta chain was sequenced during a study of T cell repertoires in cytomegalovirus infection. About the study: Matching HLA type, along with CMV infection, was indicated by public TCR beta signatures.

Whole-study results and caveats: CMV-specific TCR beta clonotypes restricted by HLA-C dominated the ex vivo response.

The CDR3 length is 15 residues. Germline V CDR1 and CDR2: SNHLY, FYNNEI. Trimming removed 1 base from V and 4 bases from J, with 11 bases in between. TCRdb called the reads again in MiXCR, with one record for every CDR3 protein. The sample consists of approximately 990,000 distinct CDR3 sequences, 30% to 40% of them appearing once. Points on this clonotype: Its antigen remains unknown.

The V gene is TRBV2, the J gene TRBJ2-1; D might be TRBD2 (6 bases). The sequences come from cultured CD8+ T cells from PBMCs, collected from culture after CMV antigen stimulation. The sequence was obtained from a human donor in good health (CMV status not recorded). Some clones in this sample may be carry-over from other donors' samples. The CDR3 reads CASSEGGEAYNEQFF. CDR3 nucleotide sequence: TGTGCCAGCAGTGAAGGGGGGGAAGCGTACAATGAGCAGTTCTTC.